The rows below give T cell receptor beta chains drawn from one sample of a study of T cells in Graves' hyperthyroidism and ophthalmopathy. TCRdb reprocessed the multiplex PCR reads with MiXCR, giving one entry per CDR3 protein. The data contain about 320,000 distinct CDR3 sequences, approximately 15% of them singletons. Sequencing used blood. All receptors come from a man aged 25-45 years with Graves' hyperthyroidism. Both conserved end residues are trimmed from each CDR3. A D gene is named only where the DNA matches it firmly. Where a row states a size, it is once, few, many or the class of an expanded clone; other rows omit it.

cdr3_aa,d_call,v_call,clone_size
ATQGEDYEQY,-,TRBV24-1,many
ASSAPTGPGEKLF,-,TRBV25-1,-
ASSPSRQEGNQPQH,-,TRBV18,few
AISGGYGGGTDTQY,-,TRBV10-3,many
ASSPGGMYEQF,-,TRBV12-3/TRBV12-4,-
ASSVSGRALDEQF,TRBD2,TRBV28,many
ASSLRASGSFYEQY,TRBD2,TRBV11-1,many
ASSPGTSYNEQF,-,TRBV18,many
ASSWRTSGRQDTQY,TRBD2,TRBV7-9,many
ASSPNPSGLLDEQF,TRBD2,TRBV5-1,many
ASRRQGIGYEQY,TRBD1,TRBV28,few
ASSQSGSETQY,-,TRBV11-1,many
ASSLKREGGTQY,TRBD2,TRBV5-4,-
AISERRETQY,-,TRBV10-3,many
ASSQDRATTDTQY,-,TRBV3-1,many
ASSLGLGGDEQF,-,TRBV7-7,-
AWSAGTTPAPDTQY,TRBD2,TRBV30,-
ATSAAGLQETQY,-,TRBV24-1,many
SARTDRVAEQY,-,TRBV20-1,-
ASTLGGSGNTIY,-,TRBV28,-
SARDPPGTDSYNEQF,TRBD1,TRBV20-1,few
ASILGGRGTEAF,-,TRBV12-3/TRBV12-4,many
ASSEQGWGNGYT,-,TRBV19,-
SVGVRDRRGYGYT,TRBD1,TRBV29-1,few
ASSPAVNTIPPYEQY,-,TRBV18,few
ASSWWGEAF,-,TRBV7-8,-
ASSYDLGSYNEQF,-,TRBV6-6,few
ATSVAGEQF,-,TRBV24-1,-
ASSPKGLSASYNEQF,-,TRBV3-1,many
ASGLTGGRTEAF,TRBD1,TRBV12-5,few
ASSLASSGQPQH,-,TRBV7-2,few
ASSLAVRAARTEAF,-,TRBV11-2,many
ATSDLRGADTQY,-,TRBV24-1,many
ASSPIDSSDEQF,-,TRBV5-6,-
SAHWYGLRFNEQF,-,TRBV20-1,many
SAQREGDPHEQY,TRBD2,TRBV20-1,many
ASSLGGMVTYEQY,-,TRBV11-3,many
ASTSIGGTPSEQY,-,TRBV6-2/TRBV6-3,few
ASRDDTQY,-,TRBV28,-
ASSLNPGNTIY,-,TRBV5-5,-
ASSDRNNYGYT,-,TRBV28,few
ATSDSSGSARGETQY,TRBD2,TRBV24-1,many
ASIPQDLATDTQY,-,TRBV7-9,many
ASSPWTGPQH,-,TRBV5-5,-
AISESRVDPTQPQH,-,TRBV10-3,many
ASSTYRGQGVGTEAS,TRBD1,TRBV27,few